This TCR beta chain derives from a study of shared clonotypes between healthy human individuals. The table came from immunoSEQ multiplex PCR; TCRdb's copy has only in-frame clones and leaves some out. The sample has a few million clones; more than 90% are singletons. V was trimmed by 5 bases and J by 0 bases, leaving 10 bases between them. CDR3 length equals 15 residues. The germline V gene encodes CDR1 SGHTA and CDR2 FQGNSA. This TCR came from a man aged 18 to 30 in good health. The sample was naive CD4+ T cells sorted from blood. As for subset: CD45RA+ positively selected. The chain has TRBV7-2 and TRBJ1-4; no clear D gene. In DNA form, the CDR3 reads TGTGCCAGCAGCCTAACACTTGCAACTAATGAAAAACTGTTTTTT. Its protein product is CASSLTLATNEKLFF.